This TCR beta chain was observed in a study of T cells in Graves' hyperthyroidism and ophthalmopathy. The study's findings and limits: Most thyroid clonotypes with frequency above 0.001 were detected in blood.

With 2 bases clipped from V and 8 bases from J, the junction kept 1 base outside the gene matches. The CDR3 sequence is 12 residues long. Germline lookup yields CDR1 MDHEN and CDR2 SYDVKM. Researchers took RNA transcripts and amplified the TCR beta CDR3 regions from them. Carried out on the TCR CDR3, a first-round RT-PCR used the HTBI primer set. MiXCR, applied by TCRdb to the multiplex PCR reads, yields one record per CDR3 protein. The data show 700,000 or so distinct CDR3 sequences, with about a sixth seen just once and 8.4% held by the top ten. In this sample, this clonotype turned up a few times. The antigen remains unidentified.

The origin of this receptor is a young man with Graves' hyperthyroidism. V usage is TRBV28 and J usage is TRBJ2-3; 7 bases match TRBD1. The sequenced sample was blood. CDR3 DNA: TGTGCCAGCAGTTTAACAGGGGTTACGCAGTATTTT. Amino acids: CASSLTGVTQYF.